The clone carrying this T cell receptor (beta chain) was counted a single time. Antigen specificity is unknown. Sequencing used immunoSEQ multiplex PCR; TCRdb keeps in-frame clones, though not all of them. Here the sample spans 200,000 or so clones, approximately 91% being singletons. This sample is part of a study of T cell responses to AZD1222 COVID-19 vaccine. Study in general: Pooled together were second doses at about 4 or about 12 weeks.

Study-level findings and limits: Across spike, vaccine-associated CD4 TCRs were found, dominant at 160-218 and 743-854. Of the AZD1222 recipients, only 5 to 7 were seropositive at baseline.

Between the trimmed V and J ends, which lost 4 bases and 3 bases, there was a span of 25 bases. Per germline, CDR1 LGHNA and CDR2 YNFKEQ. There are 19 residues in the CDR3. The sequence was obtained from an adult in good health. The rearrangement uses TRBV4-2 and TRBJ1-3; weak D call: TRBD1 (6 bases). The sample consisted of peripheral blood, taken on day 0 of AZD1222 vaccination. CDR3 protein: CASSPGDRFSRFDGNTIYF. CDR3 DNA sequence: TGTGCCAGCAGCCCAGGAGACAGGTTTTCAAGGTTTGATGGAAACACCATATATTTT.